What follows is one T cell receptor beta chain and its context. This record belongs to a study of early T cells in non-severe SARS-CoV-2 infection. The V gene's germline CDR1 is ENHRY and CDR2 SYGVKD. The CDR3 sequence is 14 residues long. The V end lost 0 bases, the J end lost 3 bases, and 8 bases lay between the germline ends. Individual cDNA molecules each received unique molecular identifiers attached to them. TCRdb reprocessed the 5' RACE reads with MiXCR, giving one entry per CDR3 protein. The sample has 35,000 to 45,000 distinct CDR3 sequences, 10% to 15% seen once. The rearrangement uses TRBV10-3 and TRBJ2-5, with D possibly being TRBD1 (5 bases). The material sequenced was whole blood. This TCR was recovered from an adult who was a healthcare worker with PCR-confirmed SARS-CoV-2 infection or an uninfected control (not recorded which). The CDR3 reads CAISESGREETQYF. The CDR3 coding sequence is TGTGCCATCAGTGAGTCTGGCAGGGAAGAGACCCAGTACTTC.